This entry lists 23 T cell receptor beta chains sequenced from one sample in a study of blood T cell repertoires in COVID-19. Profiled with immunoSEQ multiplex PCR; TCRdb holds only in-frame clones, not every one. The repertoire holds around 150,000 clones, with 85% to 90% as singletons. The sample comprised peripheral blood. Source of these receptors: a man aged 45-65 years with active COVID-19.

The chain combines TRBV11-2 with TRBJ2-5; 12 nucleotides align to TRBD2. J gave up 5 bases and V 4 bases, and 8 bases lay outside the gene matches. The CDR3 length is 16 residues. Germline V gives CDR1 SGHAT, CDR2 FQNNGV. In DNA form, the CDR3 reads TGTGCCAGCAGCTGGACGCTAGCGGGGGGGGATGAGACCCAGTACTTC. As protein: CASSWTLAGGDETQYF.

V usage is TRBV9 and J usage is TRBJ1-4; D is uncertain. Germline V CDR1 and CDR2: SGDLS, YYNGEE. The CDR3 runs 14 residues. The V and J ends lost 0 bases and 4 bases respectively, with 7 bases between them. CDR3 sequence: CASSVEAGNEKLFF. As DNA, the CDR3 is TGTGCCAGCAGCGTAGAAGCGGGTAATGAAAAACTGTTTTTT.

This chain joins TRBV9 and TRBJ2-3; a weak D match, TRBD2 (6 bases). Trimming stripped 1 base from V and 1 base from J, with 10 bases between. CDR1 SGDLS and CDR2 YYNGEE come from the germline V gene. The CDR3 length is 15 residues. The CDR3 DNA is TGTGCCAGCAGCGTAACGGGGGTGGGCACAGATACGCAGTATTTT. This translates into CASSVTGVGTDTQYF.

The chain joins TRBV6-6 to TRBJ1-2; 10 bases match TRBD1. V trimming: 4 bases; J trimming: 4 bases; junction bases outside the gene matches: 9. Germline lookup yields CDR1 MNHNY and CDR2 SVGAGI (reference sequence). The CDR3 runs to 16 residues. The chain's CDR3 is CASSSRGTGDPYGYTF. The DNA of the CDR3 is TGTGCCAGCAGTTCCCGCGGGACAGGGGACCCCTATGGCTACACCTTC.

The CDR3 DNA follows: TGTGCCAGCAGCCAAGCTCAGGGTGCGGTCGGAGCTTTCTTT. Its translation is CASSQAQGAVGAFF. The chain links TRBV3-1 (or the pseudogene TRBV3-2) to TRBJ1-1; TRBD1 is a possible D gene (5 bases). The germline V gene encodes CDR1 LGHDT and CDR2 YNNKEL (reference sequence). The V end lost 1 base, the J end lost 10 bases, and 16 bases lay between the germline ends. There are 14 residues in the CDR3.

The J gene is TRBJ2-7, the V gene TRBV27; TRBD1 agrees at 7 bases. CDR3 size: 15 residues. The germline V gene encodes CDR1 MNHEY and CDR2 SMNVEV (reference sequence). Trimming cost V 5 bases and J 2 bases; bases outside gene matches: 9. CDR3 sequence: CASSPRRDRAYEQYF. The CDR3, as DNA: TGTGCCAGCAGTCCCCGAAGGGACAGAGCCTACGAGCAGTACTTC.

The V call is TRBV4-1, the J call TRBJ1-2; D might be TRBD1 (6 bases). Between the trimmed V and J ends, which lost 0 bases and 5 bases, there was a span of 16 bases. Per germline, CDR1 MGHRA and CDR2 YSYEKL. This CDR3 has 16 residues. CDR3 bases: TGCGCCAGCAGCCAAGATAGAGGGCAGGGGAAGTATGGCTACACCTTC. Its protein product is CASSQDRGQGKYGYTF.

In DNA, the CDR3 is TGTGCCAGCAGTCCTTCTTGGCGGGGGAGCTCCTACGAGCAGTACTTC. Amino acids: CASSPSWRGSSYEQYF. The chain is built from TRBV27 and TRBJ2-7; 7 bases align to TRBD2. CDR3 size: 16 residues. Losses at the gene ends were 5 bases for V and 0 bases for J; bases not matched to a gene: 10. The germline V gene encodes CDR1 MNHEY and CDR2 SMNVEV (reference sequence).

V and J are TRBV27 and TRBJ2-7; D is possibly TRBD2 (6 bases). Germline V gene lookup returns CDR1 MNHEY and CDR2 SMNVEV (reference sequence). The V gene lost 7 bases and the J gene lost 4 bases, with 11 bases spanning the gap. This CDR3 contains 12 residues. CDR3 DNA: TGTGCCAGCAACTGGGGGGTTTACGAGCAGTACTTC. Translated, it gives CASNWGVYEQYF.

This clone has more than one count but fewer than ten. This chain joins TRBV5-4 and TRBJ1-3; D ambiguous. With 3 bases removed from V and 0 bases from J, the gap between germline ends came to 10 bases. The CDR3 loop spans 15 amino acids. The germline V gene has CDR1 SGHNT and CDR2 YYREEE (reference sequence). Here the CDR3 DNA reads TGTGCCAGCAGCTCCGGGAGTTACTCTGGAAACACCATATATTTT. Translation: CASSSGSYSGNTIYF.

V and J are TRBV6-1 and TRBJ2-2; 8 nucleotides line up with TRBD1. The CDR3 is 17 amino acids. Germline assignment: CDR1 MNHNS and CDR2 SASEGT. With V trimmed by 4 bases and J by 7 bases, 14 bases remained unmatched. Written as DNA, the CDR3 is TGTGCCAGCAGTGTATTACAGGGGGGAAGTATTCGCGGGGAGCTGTTTTTT. Protein product: CASSVLQGGSIRGELFF.

The chain uses TRBV6-6 and TRBJ2-7, with 12 bases lining up with TRBD1. Germline lookup yields CDR1 MNHNY and CDR2 SVGAGI (reference sequence). Germline trimming cut 6 bases from V and 6 bases from J; bases unmatched to any gene: 6. The CDR3 spans 14 residues. The CDR3 DNA reads as TGTGCCAGCAGGGATGGGACAGGGGGCGCCGAGCAGTACTTC. Protein sequence: CASRDGTGGAEQYF.

The V gene is TRBV6-2 or TRBV6-3, the J gene TRBJ1-2; 7 positions agree with TRBD1. Trimming cost V 2 bases and J 4 bases; bases outside gene matches: 7. CDR1 is MNHEY, CDR2 SVGEGT, per germline. CDR3 length: 15 residues. CDR3 nucleotides: TGTGCCAGCAGTTACATTGCGGGACAGATCTATGGCTACACCTTC. Its translation is CASSYIAGQIYGYTF.

V and J are TRBV30 and TRBJ2-7, with D unresolved. CDR3 length equals 14 residues. Germline V gives CDR1 GTSNPN, CDR2 SVGIG (reference sequence). V lost 3 bases to trimming and J lost 0 bases, with 12 bases between them. In nucleotides, the CDR3 is TGTGCCTGGAGCGAAGGCGGCGGCTCCTACGAGCAGTACTTC. This translates into CAWSEGGGSYEQYF.

The chain joins TRBV24-1 to TRBJ2-3; no clear D. V was pared by 1 base and J by 2 bases, with 3 bases between. CDR1 and CDR2 (germline): KGHDR, SFDVKD. The CDR3 totals 13 residues. CDR3: CATSDFNTDTQYF. DNA of the CDR3: TGTGCCACCAGTGATTTTAACACAGATACGCAGTATTTT.

The gene calls are TRBV24-1 and TRBJ1-2, with D hard to call. From germline, CDR1 is KGHDR and CDR2 SFDVKD. V lost 4 bases and J 0 bases, leaving 11 bases between the germline ends. The CDR3 length is 15 residues. The chain's CDR3 is CATSEGSRANYGYTF. CDR3 sequence (DNA): TGTGCCACCAGTGAGGGGAGTAGGGCTAACTATGGCTACACCTTC.

The chain is built from TRBV7-2 and TRBJ1-1; D might be TRBD1 (5 bases). Germline V gene sequence: CDR1 SGHTA, CDR2 FQGNSA. CDR3 length: 13 amino acids. Trimming shortened V by 5 bases and J by 6 bases, and 13 bases separated the two germline ends. The DNA for the CDR3 is TGTGCCAGCAGCCGTGACAGTATTGCTGAAGCTTTCTTT. Translating gives CASSRDSIAEAFF.

The V call is TRBV27, the J call TRBJ1-2; no firm D call. Trimming shortened V by 6 bases and J by 6 bases, and 14 bases separated the two germline ends. The CDR3 spans 13 residues. Germline V gene sequence: CDR1 MNHEY, CDR2 SMNVEV (reference sequence). The CDR3 DNA reads as TGTGCCAGCAGCCACGGGAACTTGGATGGCTACACCTTC. This encodes CASSHGNLDGYTF.

V is TRBV6-5 and J is TRBJ1-4, with D perhaps TRBD1 (6 bases). The CDR3 totals 14 residues. Germline CDR1 reads MNHEY; CDR2 reads SVGAGI. Trimming took 8 bases from V and 8 from J, leaving 18 bases between them. The CDR3 nucleotides are TGTGCCAGCGAAATGGGGACAAGAGGAGAAAAACTGTTTTTT. Its protein product is CASEMGTRGEKLFF.

V gene TRBV15 combines with J gene TRBJ2-5, with 8 bases matching TRBD2. The V and J ends lost 2 bases and 2 bases, in that order; junction bases with no gene match: 4. This CDR3 is built from 15 residues. Germline-derived CDR1 and CDR2 are LNHNV and YYDKDF (reference sequence). CDR3: CATSRPGGGQETQYF. CDR3 in DNA: TGTGCCACCAGCAGACCGGGAGGGGGTCAAGAGACCCAGTACTTC.

The CDR3 loop reads CASSYENYGYTF. The CDR3 nucleotides read TGTGCCAGCAGTTACGAGAACTATGGCTACACCTTC. The chain has TRBV6-2 or TRBV6-3 and TRBJ1-2; D unclear. The germline V gene encodes CDR1 MNHEY and CDR2 SVGEGT. The CDR3 contains 12 residues. V was pared by 2 bases and J by 2 bases, with 3 bases between.

Comments on this clone: This CDR3 is also generated by other DNA sequences in the sample. This chain connects TRBV12-3 or TRBV12-4 to TRBJ1-6, with 7 bases matching TRBD1. Trimming removed 6 bases from V and 6 bases from J; junction bases left unmatched: 2. This CDR3 contains 13 residues. Here the CDR3 DNA reads TGTGCCAGCAGGACAGGGAGTAATTCACCCCTCCACTTT. Its protein product is CASRTGSNSPLHF.

The chain couples TRBV24-1 to TRBJ2-1; D may be TRBD1 (6 bases). Germline CDR1 is KGHDR and CDR2 is SFDVKD. The ends were cut back, 3 bases at V and 1 base at J, with 9 bases in the middle. CDR3 length: 15 amino acids. The CDR3 nucleotides are TGTGCCACCAGTGATAGAGGGGGTTCCTACAATGAGCAGTTCTTC. Protein sequence: CATSDRGGSYNEQFF.